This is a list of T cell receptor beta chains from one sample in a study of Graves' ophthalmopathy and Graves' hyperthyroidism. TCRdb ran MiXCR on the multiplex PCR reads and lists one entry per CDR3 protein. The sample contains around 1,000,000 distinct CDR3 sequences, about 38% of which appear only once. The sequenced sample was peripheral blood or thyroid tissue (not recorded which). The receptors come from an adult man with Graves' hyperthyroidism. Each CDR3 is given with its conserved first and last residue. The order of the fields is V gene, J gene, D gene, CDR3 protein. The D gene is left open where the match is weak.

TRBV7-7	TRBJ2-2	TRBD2	CASSLEAGGPAGELFF
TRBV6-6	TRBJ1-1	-	CASSYSIGEAFF
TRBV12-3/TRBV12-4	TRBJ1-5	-	CASSLVGVIDQPQHF
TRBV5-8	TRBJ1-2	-	CASSRTGSGTITF
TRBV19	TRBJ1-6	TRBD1	CAGSGTGRSPLHF
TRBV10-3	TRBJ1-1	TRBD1	CAISDQPDRDRSEAFF
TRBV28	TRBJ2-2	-	CASSSGQRTGELFF
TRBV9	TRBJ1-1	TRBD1	CASSVVSGTGSDTEAFF
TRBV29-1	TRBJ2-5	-	CSVERGVQETQYF
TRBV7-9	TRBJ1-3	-	CASSLAQSSRRNTIYF
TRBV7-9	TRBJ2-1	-	CASSYDLKPHEQFF
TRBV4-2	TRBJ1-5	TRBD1	CASSQATGARQPQHF
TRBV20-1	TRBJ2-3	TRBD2	CSASLLAGGADTQYF
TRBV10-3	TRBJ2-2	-	CASRKGTFNTGELFF
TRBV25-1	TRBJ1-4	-	CASSEYRGANEKLFF
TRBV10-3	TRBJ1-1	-	CAISDSGSGTEAFF
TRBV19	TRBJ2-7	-	CASSSQGTRTSYEQYF
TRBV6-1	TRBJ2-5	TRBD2	CASRHQRGQETQYF
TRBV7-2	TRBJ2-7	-	CASSLFSRTQSEQYF
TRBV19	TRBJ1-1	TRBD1	CASSKDRANTEAFF
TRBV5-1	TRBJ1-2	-	CASSLDNSGYTF
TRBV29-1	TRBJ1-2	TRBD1	CSVEGQGVTYGYTF
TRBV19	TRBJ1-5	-	CASSMNSNQPQHF
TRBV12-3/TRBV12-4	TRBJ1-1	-	CASTTAGMPEAFF
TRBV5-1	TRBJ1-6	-	CASSLDKGGNSPLHF
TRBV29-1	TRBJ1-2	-	CSVEAEPTVVDYGYTF
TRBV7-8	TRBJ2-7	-	CASSLVGPSYEQYF
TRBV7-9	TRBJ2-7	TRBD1	CASSLRLGGHYEQYF
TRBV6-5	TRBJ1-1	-	CASSPRRGGGFDSEAFF
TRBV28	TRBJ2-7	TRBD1	CASSYLGTANYEQYF
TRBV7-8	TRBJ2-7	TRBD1	CASSSKRTGGTYEQYF
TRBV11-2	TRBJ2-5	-	CASSLREVRETQYF
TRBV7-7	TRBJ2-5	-	CASSLNRESETQYF
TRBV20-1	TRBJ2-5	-	CSARPDWETQYF
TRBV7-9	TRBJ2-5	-	CASSSRGTFETQYF
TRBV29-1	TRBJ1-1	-	CSEGRAEAFF
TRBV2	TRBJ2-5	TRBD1	CASSRQGAWETQYF
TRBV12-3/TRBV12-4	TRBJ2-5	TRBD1	CASRIGQGAETQYF
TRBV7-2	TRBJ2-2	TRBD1	CASSPGQGAPF
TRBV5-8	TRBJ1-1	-	CASSLGKDTEAFF
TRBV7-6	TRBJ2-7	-	CASSPPDNYEQYF
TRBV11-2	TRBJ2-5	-	CASKRPQTNTGEYQETQYF
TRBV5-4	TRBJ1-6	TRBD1	CASSLGIGTGYSPLHF
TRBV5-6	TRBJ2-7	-	CASSASLSSYEQYF
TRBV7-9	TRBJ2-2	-	CASSPETATGELFF
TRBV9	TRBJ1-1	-	CASSVDGGQDTEAFF
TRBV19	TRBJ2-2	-	CASTLQGSGELFF
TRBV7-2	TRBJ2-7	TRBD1	CASSLDRGTYEQYF